This TCR beta chain appears in the sequencing data of a study of CD8+ T cells in alopecia areata. Study at large: Treated patients were given 5 to 10 mg oral tofacitinib twice daily. Dosing spanned 6 to 18 months on tofacitinib, then 6 months off drug.

The CDR3 totals 15 residues. Germline V gene sequence: CDR1 MGHRA, CDR2 YSYEKL. V shed 5 bases, J shed 1 base, and the junction held 5 bases outside the gene matches. Isolated RNA was reverse transcribed into cDNA used as the sequencing template. Libraries were prepared by immunoSEQ multiplex PCR; TCRdb keeps only in-frame clonotypes and omits some of them. In the table there are 160,000 or so clones, approximately 70% of which are singletons. As for this clone: Its antigen is unknown.

Findings and limits, study-wide: Alopecia totalis/universalis scalp especially showed more expanded CD8+ clones than normal scalp.

Sequencing was performed on CD8+ T cells sorted from blood, taken at week 0. This clonotype was sampled from a human donor with alopecia areata. The chain is built from TRBV4-1 and TRBJ1-1; 9 bases map to TRBD1. The CDR3 spells CASSGPGQGNTEAFF. The CDR3 DNA sequence: TGCGCCAGCAGCGGACCGGGACAGGGGAACACTGAAGCTTTCTTT.